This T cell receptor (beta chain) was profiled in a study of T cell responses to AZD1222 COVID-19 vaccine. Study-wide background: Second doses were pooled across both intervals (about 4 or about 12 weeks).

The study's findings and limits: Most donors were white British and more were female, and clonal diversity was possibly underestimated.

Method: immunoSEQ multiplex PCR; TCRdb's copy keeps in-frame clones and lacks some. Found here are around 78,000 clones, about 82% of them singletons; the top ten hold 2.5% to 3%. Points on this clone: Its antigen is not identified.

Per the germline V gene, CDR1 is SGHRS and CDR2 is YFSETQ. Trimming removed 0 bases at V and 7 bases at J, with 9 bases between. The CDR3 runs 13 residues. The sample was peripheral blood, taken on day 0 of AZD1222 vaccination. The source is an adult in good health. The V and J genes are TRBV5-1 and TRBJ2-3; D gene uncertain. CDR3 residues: CASSLAQQNTQYF. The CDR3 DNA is TGCGCCAGCAGCTTGGCCCAGCAGAATACGCAGTATTTT.